Below are 30 T cell receptor beta chains sequenced from a single sample in a study of shared clonotypes between healthy human individuals. Libraries were prepared by immunoSEQ multiplex PCR; TCRdb keeps only in-frame clonotypes and omits some of them. The data contain 1.5 million to 1.9 million clones, 98% of them seen just once; the ten biggest clones take up about 0.45%. Sequencing was performed on naive CD4+ T cells sorted from blood. Described subset: CD45RA+ positively selected. Receptors were obtained from a man under 40 in good health.

The gene calls are TRBV7-2 and TRBJ2-7; TRBD2 might be the D (5 bases). From germline, CDR1 is SGHTA and CDR2 FQGNSA. Trimming removed 1 base at V and 6 bases at J, with 19 bases between. The CDR3 spans 16 residues. In nucleotides, the CDR3 is TGTGCCAGCAGCTTAGTGGAGGACCTCCGCCGCGTCGAGCAGTACTTC. Encoded protein: CASSLVEDLRRVEQYF.

This chain links TRBV10-3 with TRBJ2-1; TRBD2 matches at 10 bases. J gave up 10 bases and V 8 bases, and 14 bases lay outside the gene matches. CDR3 length: 15 amino acids. The germline CDR1 and CDR2 sequences are ENHRY and SYGVKD. The CDR3 DNA follows: TGTGCCATCGAGAGTCCTAGCGGGAGTGCTAGGGAGCAGTTCTTC. Translation gives CAIESPSGSAREQFF.

This clone was seen once. The gene calls are TRBV6-5 and TRBJ2-5; TRBD2 matches at 7 bases. The CDR3 runs 15 residues. The germline V gene encodes CDR1 MNHEY and CDR2 SVGAGI. V gave up 2 bases and J gave up 3 bases; unmatched junction bases: 6. The CDR3 region is CASSYLGLEKETQYF. In DNA form, the CDR3 reads TGTGCCAGCAGTTACCTAGGACTAGAGAAAGAGACCCAGTACTTC.

Of note for this clone: One end of the junction varies from germline; a read error may be responsible. This chain links TRBV6-1 with TRBJ1-5; 10 nucleotides align to TRBD1. The germline V gene encodes CDR1 MNHNS and CDR2 SASEGT. This CDR3 is built from 17 residues. CDR3 bases: TGTGCCAGCAATGAAAGACAGGGGGCTTATAGCAATCAGCCCCAGCATTTT. Protein sequence: CASNERQGAYSNQPQHF.

The chain is built from TRBV7-9 and TRBJ2-5; weak D call: TRBD2 (5 bases). V was shortened by 5 bases and J by 7 bases, with 17 bases between the two germline ends. This CDR3 spans 14 amino acids. Germline CDR1 and CDR2: SEHNR and FQNEAQ (reference sequence). Written as DNA, the CDR3 is TGTGCCAGCAGCCCTTCACACGGTCGGGGGACCCAGTACTTC. Its protein is CASSPSHGRGTQYF. Drawing the rest from reference TRBV7-9 and TRBJ2-5, the complete variable domain is DTGVSQNPRHKITKRGQNVTFRCDPISEHNRLYWYRQTLGQGPEFLTYFQNEAQLEKSRLLSDRFSAERPKGSFSTLEIQRTEQGDSAMYLCASSPSHGRGTQYFGPGTRLLVL.

The chain joins TRBV28 to TRBJ2-2; 9 nucleotides align to TRBD1. Germline assignment: CDR1 MDHEN and CDR2 SYDVKM. There are 16 residues in the CDR3. V was clipped by 6 bases and J by 4 bases; unmatched bases: 9. The CDR3 region is CASRVTGTGTTGELFF. CDR3 nucleotides: TGTGCCAGCAGGGTCACCGGGACAGGGACCACCGGGGAGCTGTTTTTT.

The chain links TRBV5-6 to TRBJ1-1, with unresolved D. Germline values: CDR1 SGHDT, CDR2 YYEEEE. CDR3 length: 13 amino acids. V was trimmed by 2 bases and J by 6 bases, leaving 11 bases between them. The CDR3 spells CASSFQGTPEAFF. In DNA form, the CDR3 reads TGTGCCAGCAGCTTCCAAGGAACACCTGAAGCTTTCTTT.

The genes are TRBV23-1 and TRBJ2-1; 8 bases align to TRBD1. TRBV23-1 is given ORF status, its function remaining uncertain. Losses at the gene ends were 0 bases for V and 4 bases for J; bases not matched to a gene: 17. CDR3 length: 20 amino acids. CDR3 protein: CASSQSNRQGPRRGYNEQFF. Here the CDR3 DNA reads TGCGCCAGCAGTCAATCGAATAGACAGGGGCCTCGACGAGGGTACAATGAGCAGTTCTTC.

The V gene is TRBV6-5, the J gene TRBJ2-7, with D perhaps TRBD2 (5 bases). V dropped 8 bases and J dropped 7 bases, with 18 bases sitting between them. Per germline, CDR1 MNHEY and CDR2 SVGAGI. The CDR3 is 13 residues long. This CDR3 is CASWEIGVWEQYF. CDR3 nucleotide sequence: TGTGCCAGCTGGGAGATCGGGGTGTGGGAGCAGTACTTC.

Regarding this clone: The germline gene is not matched at one end of the junction; a read error may be the cause. CDR3 region: CATSRDTQYF. The CDR3 nucleotides are TGTGCCACCAGCAGAGATACGCAGTATTTT. The J gene is TRBJ2-3, the V gene TRBV15; no reliable D call. Germline CDR1 LNHNV, CDR2 YYDKDF (reference sequence). The CDR3 totals 10 residues. The whole variable domain, filled in from reference TRBV15 and TRBJ2-3, reads DAMVIQNPRYQVTQFGKPVTLSCSQTLNHNVMYWYQQKSSQAPKLLFHYYDKDFNNEADTPDNFQSRRPNTSFCFLDIRSPGLGDTAMYLCATSRDTQYFGPGTRLTVL.

J is TRBJ2-5 and V is TRBV6-1; D is perhaps TRBD2 (5 bases). V was trimmed by 9 bases and J by 7 bases, leaving 18 bases between them. CDR3 length equals 13 residues. Germline V CDR1 and CDR2: MNHNS, SASEGT. The CDR3 DNA follows: TGTGCCAGTGAGATGGGCCAAGGAGGGACCCAGTACTTC. It codes for CASEMGQGGTQYF.

CDR3 in DNA: TGTGCCAGCAGTTTTCCGGGACTAGCGGCGAACACCGGGGAGCTGTTTTTT. Translated: CASSFPGLAANTGELFF. V gene TRBV28 combines with J gene TRBJ2-2, with 11 bases lining up with TRBD2. Trimming cost V 3 bases and J 0 bases; bases outside gene matches: 3. The CDR3 contains 17 residues. Germline CDR1 MDHEN, CDR2 SYDVKM.

Only one count was recorded for this clone. The gene calls are TRBV2 and TRBJ1-3; D remains ambiguous. The V gene's germline CDR1 is SNHLY and CDR2 FYNNEI. The CDR3 runs to 14 residues. Trimming cost V 7 bases and J 0 bases, with 10 bases left between them. The CDR3: CASTRTSSGNTIYF. CDR3 DNA: TGTGCCAGCACTAGAACGAGCTCTGGAAACACCATATATTTT.

V gene TRBV6-1 combines with J gene TRBJ1-5; a weak D match, TRBD1 (6 bases). V lost 3 bases and J lost 3, with 12 bases in between. The germline V gene encodes CDR1 MNHNS and CDR2 SASEGT. CDR3 length: 15 residues. CDR3: CASSEKGHYNQPQHF. The CDR3 nucleotides are TGTGCCAGCAGTGAGAAGGGACACTACAATCAGCCCCAGCATTTT.

The chain carries TRBV5-4 and TRBJ2-3; TRBD2 agrees at 9 bases. The CDR3 length is 16 residues. CDR1 is SGHNT and CDR2 is YYREEE in the germline V gene (reference sequence). The junction had 6 bases not matched to a gene; V was cut back by 4 bases and J by 0 bases. The CDR3 nucleotides are TGTGCCAGCAGCCCCAGGACTAGCGTTAGCACAGATACGCAGTATTTT. Protein: CASSPRTSVSTDTQYF.

CDR3 protein: CASSHGDRGEQYF. The CDR3 DNA reads TGTGCCAGCAGCCACGGGGACAGGGGCGAGCAGTACTTC. The V gene is TRBV14, the J gene TRBJ2-7, with 10 bases matching TRBD1. CDR3 length equals 13 residues. The germline CDR1 and CDR2 sequences are SGHDN and FVKESK. The junction had 2 bases not matched to a gene; V was cut back by 3 bases and J by 6 bases.

This rearrangement joins TRBV11-1 to TRBJ2-3; 8 bases agree with TRBD1. The CDR3 contains 17 residues. The V and J ends lost 2 bases and 1 base, in that order; junction bases with no gene match: 8. In germline, CDR1 is SGHAT, CDR2 FQDESV (reference sequence). CDR3 DNA: TGTGCCAGCAGCTTACAACCGTCAGGGGGCGGCACAGATACGCAGTATTTT. This encodes CASSLQPSGGGTDTQYF.

The chain uses TRBV29-1 and TRBJ2-1; D is possibly TRBD2 (6 bases). CDR1 and CDR2 (germline): SQVTM, ANQGSEA. V shed 5 bases and J shed 4 bases, with 15 bases lying between them. The CDR3 consists of 14 residues. CDR3 loop: CSVSGRILYNEQFF. Written as DNA, the CDR3 is TGCAGCGTTAGCGGGCGGATTTTATACAATGAGCAGTTCTTC.

V is TRBV29-1 and J is TRBJ1-5, with D maybe TRBD1 (5 bases). The CDR3 is made up of 13 amino acids. Deletions cut 8 bases from V and 4 bases from J, with 15 bases between. Germline V lookup: CDR1 SQVTM, CDR2 ANQGSEA. The DNA for the CDR3 is TGCAGCCCTCGGGAGGGGAAGAATCAGCCCCAGCATTTT. Translation gives CSPREGKNQPQHF. The full variable domain, rest sourced from reference TRBV29-1 and TRBJ1-5, is SAVISQKPSRDICQRGTSLTIQCQVDSQVTMMFWYRQQPGQSLTLIATANQGSEATYESGFVIDKFPISRPNLTFSTLTVSNMSPEDSSIYLCSPREGKNQPQHFGDGTRLSIL.

The V gene is TRBV19, the J gene TRBJ1-4; no definite D call. This CDR3 is built from 15 residues. V was cut by 3 bases and J by 8 bases, with 16 bases left in between. The germline CDR1 and CDR2 sequences are LNHDA and SQIVND (reference sequence). For the CDR3, the DNA is TGTGCCAGTAGTATCTCCGGCTTACCCTTAGAAAAACTGTTTTTT. Encoded protein: CASSISGLPLEKLFF. Full variable domain (outside the CDR3, taken from reference TRBV19 and TRBJ1-4): DGGITQSPKYLFRKEGQNVTLSCEQNLNHDAMYWYRQDPGQGLRLIYYSQIVNDFQKGDIAEGYSVSREKKESFPLTVTSAQKNPTAFYLCASSISGLPLEKLFFGSGTQLSVL.

The chain recombines TRBV7-3 with TRBJ2-7; D is perhaps TRBD1 (5 bases). This CDR3 has 13 amino acids. Germline V lookup: CDR1 SGHTA, CDR2 FQGTGA. Trimming cost V 5 bases and J 4 bases, with 12 bases left between them. The CDR3 reads CASSLGHKYEQYF. The CDR3 DNA reads TGTGCCAGCAGCCTAGGACACAAATACGAGCAGTACTTC.

The chain uses TRBV5-1 and TRBJ1-4, with a tentative D call TRBD1 (6 bases). Germline assignment: CDR1 SGHRS and CDR2 YFSETQ. This CDR3 has 14 amino acids. Trimming pared 3 bases from V and 8 bases from J, leaving 14 bases between. The CDR3 nucleotides are TGCGCCAGCAGCTATACACACAGGGACGAAAAACTGTTTTTT. It specifies CASSYTHRDEKLFF.

This chain uses TRBV28 with TRBJ1-3, with 7 bases matching TRBD1. The length of the CDR3 is 16 residues. Germline V gene data show CDR1 as MDHEN and CDR2 as SYDVKM. V shed 3 bases and J 3 bases; nucleotides not matched to a gene: 8. This CDR3 is CASSFGDRPLGNTIYF. The CDR3 nucleotides are TGTGCCAGCAGTTTTGGGGACAGACCTCTTGGAAACACCATATATTTT.

This clone is a singleton in its sample. Additional DNA sequences in this sample encode the identical CDR3. The chain carries TRBV6-5 and TRBJ1-2, with a tentative D call TRBD1 (5 bases). CDR1 is MNHEY, CDR2 SVGAGI, per germline. Trimming removed 4 bases at V and 2 bases at J, with 8 bases between. The CDR3 totals 13 residues. In DNA, the CDR3 is TGTGCCAGCAGTTTGACAGCGAACTATGGCTACACCTTC. Residues: CASSLTANYGYTF.

As for this clone: Other nucleotide sequences in the sample specify the same CDR3. This chain joins TRBV18 and TRBJ2-5; 8 bases align to TRBD2. Germline values: CDR1 KGHSH, CDR2 LQKENI. V shed 2 bases and J 5 bases; nucleotides not matched to a gene: 4. The CDR3 has 14 residues. The DNA of the CDR3 is TGTGCCAGCTCACCAGCGGGGGGCTCGGAGACCCAGTACTTC. Translation: CASSPAGGSETQYF.

CDR3 loop: CASSQFGTGTAGNTIYF. CDR3 sequence (DNA): TGCGCCAGCAGCCAATTCGGGACAGGGACTGCTGGAAACACCATATATTTT. J is TRBJ1-3 and V is TRBV4-3, with TRBD1 matching 9 bases. The CDR3 has 17 residues. CDR1 and CDR2 (germline): LGHNA, YSLEER. With 2 bases clipped from V and 2 bases from J, the junction kept 7 bases outside the gene matches.

The CDR3 region is CASSPSGIKYEQYF. For the CDR3, the DNA is TGTGCCAGCAGCCCTAGCGGGATAAAGTACGAGCAGTACTTC. V and J are TRBV5-4 and TRBJ2-7; the match to TRBD2 covers 9 bases. The CDR3 loop spans 14 amino acids. Germline trimming cut 4 bases from V and 4 bases from J; bases unmatched to any gene: 6. Germline V gene data show CDR1 as SGHNT and CDR2 as YYREEE (reference sequence).

The chain links TRBV7-9 to TRBJ2-7; possibly TRBD1 for D (5 bases). The CDR3 is 11 amino acids. Deletions cut 5 bases from V and 10 bases from J, with 12 bases between. In germline, CDR1 is SEHNR, CDR2 FQNEAQ (reference sequence). The CDR3 region has the DNA TGTGCCAGCAGCCCTGACAGTCGTCAGTACTTC. It codes for CASSPDSRQYF.

The genes are TRBV29-1 and TRBJ2-7, with 8 bases fitting TRBD1. CDR3 length: 14 amino acids. V lost 7 bases, J lost 1 base, and 9 bases stayed unmatched. The germline V gene encodes CDR1 SQVTM and CDR2 ANQGSEA. The CDR3 nucleotides read TGCAGCGCCGCGTCAACAGGGGGGTCCTACGAGCAGTACTTC. It encodes CSAASTGGSYEQYF.

This sequence joins TRBV5-1 and TRBJ2-5; D is possibly TRBD1 or TRBD2 (5 bases each). This CDR3 spans 15 amino acids. Trimming left V 4 bases short and J 3 bases short, with 16 bases between. Germline values: CDR1 SGHRS, CDR2 YFSETQ. The CDR3 DNA follows: TGCGCCAGCAGCATGGTCCCAGGGAGAGAAGAGACCCAGTACTTC. Protein product: CASSMVPGREETQYF.